This T cell receptor beta chain was identified during a study of tumor and adjacent non-tumor tissue in lung cancer. Study conclusions and caveats: In normal lung, the top 100 clones were significantly more dominant than in tumor.

The library came from three nested PCR rounds adapted from ARM-PCR protocols. TCRdb redid the calling of the multiplex PCR reads with MiXCR, one entry per CDR3 protein. The data hold approximately 76,000 distinct CDR3 sequences, with about two thirds observed a single time. The template was RNA from unsorted bulk tissue. After removal of 5 bases from V and 5 bases from J, the junction contained 7 bases not matched to a gene. Per germline, CDR1 SEHNR and CDR2 FQNEAQ (reference sequence). The CDR3 loop spans 16 amino acids. This clonotype occurred many times. Antigen: not known. The sequence was collected from a woman aged 70-85 years with non-small cell lung cancer. The chain has TRBV7-9 and TRBJ2-1, with 12 nucleotides matching TRBD2. Sequenced material: lung tumor tissue. The CDR3 protein is CASSPWTSGIHNEQFF. The CDR3 DNA is TGTGCCAGCAGCCCCTGGACTAGCGGGATCCACAATGAGCAGTTCTTC.